Below are 2 T cell receptor beta chains sequenced from a single sample in a study of radiation and T cells in renal cell carcinoma. Sample time point: baseline pretreatment blood. Described treatment: 15 Gy SBRT to primary tumor, nephrectomy 4 weeks later. Clones were read by immunoSEQ multiplex PCR, and TCRdb kept only the in-frame ones, dropping some. The table records about 150,000 clones, 88% of them present only once. The input for sequencing was blood, taken from a patient whose treatment included radiotherapy and nephrectomy. The receptors stem from a woman aged 45 to 65 with renal cell carcinoma.

This clone occurred once. This sequence joins TRBV9 and TRBJ2-1; a possible D gene is TRBD1 (6 bases). The CDR3 is made up of 14 amino acids. Trimming removed 3 bases from V and 8 bases from J, with 15 bases in between. Germline V gene sequence: CDR1 SGDLS, CDR2 YYNGEE. The DNA for the CDR3 is TGTGCCAGCAGCGGTCGACAGGCTGTAGATGAGCAGTTCTTC. This gives the protein CASSGRQAVDEQFF.

The chain is built from TRBV5-1 and TRBJ1-1; D is perhaps TRBD1 (6 bases). The CDR3 length is 15 residues. The ends were cut back, 6 bases at V and 1 base at J, with 16 bases in the middle. The V gene's germline CDR1 is SGHRS and CDR2 YFSETQ. CDR3 DNA: TGCGCCAGCACCCGGACAGCCGGGGGGAACACTGAAGCTTTCTTT. Residues: CASTRTAGGNTEAFF.